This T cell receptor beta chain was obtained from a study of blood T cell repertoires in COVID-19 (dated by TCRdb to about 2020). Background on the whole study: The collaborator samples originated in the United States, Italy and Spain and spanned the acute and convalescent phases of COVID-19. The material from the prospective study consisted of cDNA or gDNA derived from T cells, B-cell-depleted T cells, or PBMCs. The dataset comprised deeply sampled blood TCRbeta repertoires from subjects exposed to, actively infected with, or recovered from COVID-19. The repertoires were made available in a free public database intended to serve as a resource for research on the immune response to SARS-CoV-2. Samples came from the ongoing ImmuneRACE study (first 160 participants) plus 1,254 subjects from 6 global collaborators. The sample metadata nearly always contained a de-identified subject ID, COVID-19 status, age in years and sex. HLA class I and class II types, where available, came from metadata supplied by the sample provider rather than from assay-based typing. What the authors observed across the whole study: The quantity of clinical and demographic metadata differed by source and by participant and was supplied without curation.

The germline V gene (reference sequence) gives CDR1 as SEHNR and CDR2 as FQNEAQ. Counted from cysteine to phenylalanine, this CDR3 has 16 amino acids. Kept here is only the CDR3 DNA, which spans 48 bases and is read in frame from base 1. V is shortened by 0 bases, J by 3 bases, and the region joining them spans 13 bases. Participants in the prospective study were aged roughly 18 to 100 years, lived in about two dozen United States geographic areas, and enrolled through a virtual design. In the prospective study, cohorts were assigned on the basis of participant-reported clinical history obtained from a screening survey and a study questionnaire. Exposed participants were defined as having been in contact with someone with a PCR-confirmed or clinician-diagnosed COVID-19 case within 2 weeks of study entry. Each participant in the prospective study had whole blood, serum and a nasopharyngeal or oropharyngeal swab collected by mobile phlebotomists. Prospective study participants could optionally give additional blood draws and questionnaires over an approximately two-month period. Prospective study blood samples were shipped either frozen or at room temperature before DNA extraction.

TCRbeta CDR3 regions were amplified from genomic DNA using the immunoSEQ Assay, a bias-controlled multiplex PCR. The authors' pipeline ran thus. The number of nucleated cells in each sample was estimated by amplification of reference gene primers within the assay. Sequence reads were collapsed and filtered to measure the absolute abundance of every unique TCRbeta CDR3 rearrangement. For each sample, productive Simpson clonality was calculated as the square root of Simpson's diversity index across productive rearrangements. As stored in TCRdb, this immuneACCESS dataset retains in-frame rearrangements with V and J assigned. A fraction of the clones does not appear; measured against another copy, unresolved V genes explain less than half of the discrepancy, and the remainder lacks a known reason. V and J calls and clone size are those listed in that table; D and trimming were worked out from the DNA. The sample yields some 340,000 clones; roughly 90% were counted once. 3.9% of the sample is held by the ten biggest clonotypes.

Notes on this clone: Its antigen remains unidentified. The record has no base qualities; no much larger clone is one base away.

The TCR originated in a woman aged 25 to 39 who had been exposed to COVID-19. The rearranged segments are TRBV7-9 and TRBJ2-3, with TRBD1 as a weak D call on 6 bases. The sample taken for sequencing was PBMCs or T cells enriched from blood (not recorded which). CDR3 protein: CASSLAAGVGTDTQYF. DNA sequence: TGTGCCAGCAGCTTAGCGGCAGGGGTGGGGACAGATACGCAGTATTTT.